This TCR beta chain was recorded in a study of beta chain features in type 1 diabetes. Turning to this clone: Its target is not known.

Using CD45RO/CCR7/CD25/CD127/CD95/CD27, CD4+ naive, central memory, regulatory and stem cell-like memory cells were sorted. All of the sorted populations showed purity greater than 95%. The isolated RNA, all of it, was reverse transcribed, so expressed TCRB transcripts were what got sequenced. Here immunoSEQ multiplex PCR was the method, and the copy in TCRdb shows in-frame clones only, minus some. The repertoire includes 680,000 or so clones, roughly 15% of them detected once, and 0.09% to 0.095% sits in the top ten. General study points: Insertion counts at VDJ junctions were lower in type 1 diabetes patients, who also showed more deletions there. Comparison showed that naive, central memory and Treg TCRB repertoires appeared more similar among patients than among healthy donors.

This CDR3 is built from 13 residues. Germline V CDR1 and CDR2: SGHTA, FQGTGA. Trimming removed 4 bases at V and 2 bases at J, with 8 bases between. The receptor's source is a man in his late teens or twenties in good health. The chain uses TRBV7-3 and TRBJ2-5; D gene uncertain. Input material: naive CD4+ T cells from blood. The CDR3 reads CASSSNQQETQYF. The CDR3 DNA reads TGTGCCAGCAGCTCCAATCAACAAGAGACCCAGTACTTC.